This TCR beta chain was observed in a study of cytomegalovirus exposure and HLA in healthy donors. V gave up 5 bases and J gave up 3 bases; unmatched junction bases: 5. Germline lookup yields CDR1 SGHNT and CDR2 YYREEE (reference sequence). The CDR3 has 14 amino acids. Study outcomes and limitations: A missense variant in DCLRE1C was later tied to TCR beta V- and J-gene trimming. A few CMV-associated chains were confirmed in vitro to be specific for CMV antigens.

60 Vbeta and 13 Jbeta primers were used in PCR. Methods used by the authors: Counted up in a later analysis, unique TCR beta chains came to around 80 million, with around 12 million shared. The table came from immunoSEQ multiplex PCR; TCRdb's copy has only in-frame clones and leaves some out. From that table come the V and J calls and clone size; the DNA was used to work out D and trimming. Of roughly 170,000 clones detected, approximately 71% appear once; the ten largest clones hold about 1.6%. This clone was recorded once. Antigen specificity is unknown. J is TRBJ1-2 and V is TRBV5-4, with 9 bases that match TRBD1. Sequenced sample: PBMCs. The origin of this receptor is a girl aged 10 to 17 in good health and CMV-seronegative. CDR3 bases: TGTGCCAGCAGACAACAGGGGGCGGACTATGGCTACACCTTC. This encodes CASRQQGADYGYTF.